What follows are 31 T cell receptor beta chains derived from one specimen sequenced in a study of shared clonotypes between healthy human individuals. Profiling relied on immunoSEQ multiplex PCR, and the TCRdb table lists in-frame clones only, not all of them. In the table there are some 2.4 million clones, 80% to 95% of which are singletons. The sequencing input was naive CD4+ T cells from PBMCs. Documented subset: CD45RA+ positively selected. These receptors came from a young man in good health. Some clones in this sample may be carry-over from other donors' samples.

Written as DNA, the CDR3 is TGTGCCAGCAGTTTACAGGGGGGAAGAGATACGCAGTATTTT. Its translation is CASSLQGGRDTQYF. This sequence joins TRBV27 and TRBJ2-3; tentatively, D is TRBD1 (7 bases). V shed 2 bases and J shed 5 bases, with 11 bases lying between them. Germline CDR1 reads MNHEY; CDR2 reads SMNVEV (reference sequence). There are 14 residues in the CDR3.

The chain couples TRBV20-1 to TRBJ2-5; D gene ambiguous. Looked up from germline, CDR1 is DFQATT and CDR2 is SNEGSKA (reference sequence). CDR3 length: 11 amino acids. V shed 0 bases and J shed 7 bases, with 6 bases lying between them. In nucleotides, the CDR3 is TGCAGTGCTAGAGATTTAGGGACCCAGTACTTC. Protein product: CSARDLGTQYF.

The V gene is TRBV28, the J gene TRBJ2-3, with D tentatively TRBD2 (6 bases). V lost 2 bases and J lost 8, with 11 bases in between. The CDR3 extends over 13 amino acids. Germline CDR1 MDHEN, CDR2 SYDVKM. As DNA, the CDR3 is TGTGCCAGCAGTTTAAAGGCGGGGCGTACGCAGTATTTT. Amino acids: CASSLKAGRTQYF.

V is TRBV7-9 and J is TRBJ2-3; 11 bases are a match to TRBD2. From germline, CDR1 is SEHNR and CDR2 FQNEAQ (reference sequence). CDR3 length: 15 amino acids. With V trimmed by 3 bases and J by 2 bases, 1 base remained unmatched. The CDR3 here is CASSLTSGITDTQYF. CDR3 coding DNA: TGTGCCAGCAGCTTGACTAGCGGGATCACAGATACGCAGTATTTT. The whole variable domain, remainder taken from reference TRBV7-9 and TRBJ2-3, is DTGVSQNPRHKITKRGQNVTFRCDPISEHNRLYWYRQTLGQGPEFLTYFQNEAQLEKSRLLSDRFSAERPKGSFSTLEIQRTEQGDSAMYLCASSLTSGITDTQYFGPGTRLTVL.

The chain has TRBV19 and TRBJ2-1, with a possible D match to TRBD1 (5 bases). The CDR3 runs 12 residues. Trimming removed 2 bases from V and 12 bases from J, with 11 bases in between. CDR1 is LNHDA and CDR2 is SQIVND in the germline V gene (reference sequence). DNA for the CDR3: TGTGCCAGTAGTATACTAAGGGGCCCGCAGTTCTTC. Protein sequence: CASSILRGPQFF.

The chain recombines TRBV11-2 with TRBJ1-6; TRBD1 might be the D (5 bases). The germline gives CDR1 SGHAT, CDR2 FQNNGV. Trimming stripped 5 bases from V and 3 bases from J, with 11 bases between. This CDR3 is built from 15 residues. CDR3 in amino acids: CASSEWDGYNSPLHF. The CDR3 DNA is TGTGCCAGCAGCGAATGGGACGGCTATAATTCACCCCTCCACTTT.

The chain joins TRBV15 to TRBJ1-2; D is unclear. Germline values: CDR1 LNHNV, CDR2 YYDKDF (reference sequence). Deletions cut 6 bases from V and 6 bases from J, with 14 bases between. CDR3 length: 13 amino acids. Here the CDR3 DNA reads TGTGCCACCAGTATCGGTCCCGGACATGGCTACACCTTC. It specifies CATSIGPGHGYTF.

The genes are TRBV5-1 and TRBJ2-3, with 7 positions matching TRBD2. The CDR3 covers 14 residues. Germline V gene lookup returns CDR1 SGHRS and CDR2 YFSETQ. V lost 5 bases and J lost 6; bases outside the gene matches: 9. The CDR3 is CASRDLAEGDTQYF. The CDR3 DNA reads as TGCGCCAGCAGGGACCTAGCGGAGGGGGATACGCAGTATTTT.

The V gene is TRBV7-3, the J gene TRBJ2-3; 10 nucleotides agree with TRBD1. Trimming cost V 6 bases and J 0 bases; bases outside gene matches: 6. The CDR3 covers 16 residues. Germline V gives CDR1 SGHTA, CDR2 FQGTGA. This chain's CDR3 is CASSPRDRGSTDTQYF. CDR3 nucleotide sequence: TGTGCCAGCAGTCCACGGGACAGGGGTAGCACAGATACGCAGTATTTT.

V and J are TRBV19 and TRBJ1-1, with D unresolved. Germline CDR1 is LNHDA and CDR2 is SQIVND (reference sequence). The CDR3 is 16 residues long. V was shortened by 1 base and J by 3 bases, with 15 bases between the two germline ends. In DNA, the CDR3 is TGTGCCAGTAGTATAGCGAGGTCGACCCTGGACACTGAAGCTTTCTTT. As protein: CASSIARSTLDTEAFF.

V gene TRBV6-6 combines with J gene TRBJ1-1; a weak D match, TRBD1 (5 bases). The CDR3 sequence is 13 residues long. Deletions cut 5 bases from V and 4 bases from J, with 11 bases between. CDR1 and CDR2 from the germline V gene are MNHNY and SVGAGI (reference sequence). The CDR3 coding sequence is TGTGCCAGCAGTGTGGGGGTGGGCACTGAAGCTTTCTTT. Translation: CASSVGVGTEAFF.

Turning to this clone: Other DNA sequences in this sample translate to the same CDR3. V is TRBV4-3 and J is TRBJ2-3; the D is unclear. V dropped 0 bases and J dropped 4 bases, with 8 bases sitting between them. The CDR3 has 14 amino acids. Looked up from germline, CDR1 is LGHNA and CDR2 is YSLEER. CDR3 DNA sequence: TGCGCCAGCAGCCAAGATAGTAGGCCAGATACGCAGTATTTT. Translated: CASSQDSRPDTQYF.

The CDR3 DNA reads as TGTGCCAGCACCACCGGGACTGAAGCTTTCTTT. It translates to CASTTGTEAFF. The rearrangement links TRBV28 to TRBJ1-1; no reliable D call. V lost 7 bases to trimming and J lost 5 bases, with 8 bases between them. Germline CDR1 is MDHEN and CDR2 is SYDVKM. CDR3 size: 11 residues.

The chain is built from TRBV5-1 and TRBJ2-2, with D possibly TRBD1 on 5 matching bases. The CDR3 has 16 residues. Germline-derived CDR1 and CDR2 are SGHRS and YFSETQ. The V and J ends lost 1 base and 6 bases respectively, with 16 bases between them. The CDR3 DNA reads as TGCGCCAGCAGCTTGTACAGGACAACCGGGTCCGGGGAGCTGTTTTTT. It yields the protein CASSLYRTTGSGELFF.

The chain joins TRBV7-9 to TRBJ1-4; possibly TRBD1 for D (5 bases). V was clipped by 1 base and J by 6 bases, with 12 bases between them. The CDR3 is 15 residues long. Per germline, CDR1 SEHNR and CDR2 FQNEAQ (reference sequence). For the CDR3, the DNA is TGTGCCAGCAGCTTAGAAGGCAGGGAACATGAAAAACTGTTTTTT. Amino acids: CASSLEGREHEKLFF.

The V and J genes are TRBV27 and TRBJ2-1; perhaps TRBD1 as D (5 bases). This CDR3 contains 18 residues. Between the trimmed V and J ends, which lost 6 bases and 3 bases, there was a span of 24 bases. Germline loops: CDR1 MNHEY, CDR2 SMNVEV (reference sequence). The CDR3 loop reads CASSPSPFRARGYNEQFF. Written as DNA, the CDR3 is TGTGCCAGCAGCCCTTCCCCCTTTCGGGCTAGGGGCTACAATGAGCAGTTCTTC.

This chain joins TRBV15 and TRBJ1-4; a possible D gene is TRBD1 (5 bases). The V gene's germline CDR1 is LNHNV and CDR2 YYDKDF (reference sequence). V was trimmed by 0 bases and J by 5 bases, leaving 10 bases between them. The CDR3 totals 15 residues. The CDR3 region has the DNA TGTGCCACCAGCAGAGAAAGGGGCAGAAATGAAAAACTGTTTTTT. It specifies CATSRERGRNEKLFF.

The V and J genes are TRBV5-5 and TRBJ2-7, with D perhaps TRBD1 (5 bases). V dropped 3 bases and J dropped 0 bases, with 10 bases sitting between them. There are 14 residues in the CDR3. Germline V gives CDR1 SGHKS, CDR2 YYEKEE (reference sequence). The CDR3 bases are TGTGCCAGCAGCTGGCAGGGCAGCTCCTACGAGCAGTACTTC. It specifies CASSWQGSSYEQYF. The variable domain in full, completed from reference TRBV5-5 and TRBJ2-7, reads DAGVTQSPTHLIKTRGQQVTLRCSPISGHKSVSWYQQVLGQGPQFIFQYYEKEERGRGNFPDRFSARQFPNYSSELNVNALLLGDSALYLCASSWQGSSYEQYFGPGTRLTVT.

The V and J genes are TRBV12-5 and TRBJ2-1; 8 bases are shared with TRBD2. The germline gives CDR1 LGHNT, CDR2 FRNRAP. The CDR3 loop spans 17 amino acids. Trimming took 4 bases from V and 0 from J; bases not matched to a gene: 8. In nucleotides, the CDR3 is TGTGCTAGTGGTTCCGGACTAGCCCCGAGCTCCTACAATGAGCAGTTCTTC. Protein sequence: CASGSGLAPSSYNEQFF.

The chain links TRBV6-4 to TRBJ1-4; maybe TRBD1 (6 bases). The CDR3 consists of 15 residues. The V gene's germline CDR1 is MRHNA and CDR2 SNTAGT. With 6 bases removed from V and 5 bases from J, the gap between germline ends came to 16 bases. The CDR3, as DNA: TGTGCCAGCAGGCGGACAGCAAATGGCAATGAAAAACTGTTTTTT. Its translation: CASRRTANGNEKLFF.

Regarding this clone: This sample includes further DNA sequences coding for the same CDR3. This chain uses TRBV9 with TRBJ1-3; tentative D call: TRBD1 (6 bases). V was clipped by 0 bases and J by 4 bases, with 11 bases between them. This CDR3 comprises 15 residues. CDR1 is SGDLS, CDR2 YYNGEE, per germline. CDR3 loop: CASSVEGGSGNTIYF. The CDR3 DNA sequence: TGTGCCAGCAGCGTAGAGGGGGGCTCCGGAAACACCATATATTTT.

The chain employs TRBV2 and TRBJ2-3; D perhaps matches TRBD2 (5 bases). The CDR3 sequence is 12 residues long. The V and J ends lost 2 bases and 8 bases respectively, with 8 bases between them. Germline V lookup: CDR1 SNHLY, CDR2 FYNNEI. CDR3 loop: CASSELGGTQYF. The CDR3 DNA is TGTGCCAGCAGTGAACTCGGAGGTACGCAGTATTTT.

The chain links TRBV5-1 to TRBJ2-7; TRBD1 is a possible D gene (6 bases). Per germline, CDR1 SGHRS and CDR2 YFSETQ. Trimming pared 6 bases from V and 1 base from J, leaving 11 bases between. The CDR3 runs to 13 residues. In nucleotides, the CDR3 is TGCGCCAGCACCCGGGACACATCCTACGAGCAGTACTTC. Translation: CASTRDTSYEQYF.

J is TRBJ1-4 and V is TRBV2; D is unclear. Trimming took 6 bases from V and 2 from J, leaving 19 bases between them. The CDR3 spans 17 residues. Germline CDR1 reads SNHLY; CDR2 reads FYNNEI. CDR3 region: CASRRTLLSPTNEKLFF. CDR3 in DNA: TGTGCCAGCAGGCGAACACTTCTCTCCCCCACTAATGAAAAACTGTTTTTT.

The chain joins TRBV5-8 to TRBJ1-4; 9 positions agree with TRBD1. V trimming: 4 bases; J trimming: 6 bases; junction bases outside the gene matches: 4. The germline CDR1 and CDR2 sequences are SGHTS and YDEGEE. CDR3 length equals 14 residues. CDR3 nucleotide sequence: TGTGCCAGCAGCCTAAGACAGGGGGATGAAAAACTGTTTTTT. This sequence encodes CASSLRQGDEKLFF.

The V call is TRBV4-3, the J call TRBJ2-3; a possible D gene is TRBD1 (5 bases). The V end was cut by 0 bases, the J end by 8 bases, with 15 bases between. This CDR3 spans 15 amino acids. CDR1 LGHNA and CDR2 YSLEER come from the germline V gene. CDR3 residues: CASSQDYASQGTQYF. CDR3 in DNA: TGCGCCAGCAGCCAAGATTACGCGAGTCAGGGTACGCAGTATTTT.

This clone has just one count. CDR3 coding DNA: TGTGCCAGCAGGCCCCAGACTAGCGGGAGTTACGAGCAGTACTTC. Encoded protein: CASRPQTSGSYEQYF. The genes are TRBV6-6 and TRBJ2-7, with TRBD2 matching over 12 bases. V lost 6 bases, J lost 4 bases, and 7 bases stayed unmatched. The CDR3 runs to 15 residues. Per the germline V gene, CDR1 is MNHNY and CDR2 is SVGAGI (reference sequence).

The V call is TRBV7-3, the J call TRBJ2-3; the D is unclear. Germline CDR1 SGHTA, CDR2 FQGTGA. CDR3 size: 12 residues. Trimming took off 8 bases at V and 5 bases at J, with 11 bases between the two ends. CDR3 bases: TGTGCCAGCGGTATGGTCGGAGATACGCAGTATTTT. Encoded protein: CASGMVGDTQYF.

The CDR3 DNA is TGTGCCAGCAGTCCGGGCCAGGGGTGGGGTGGACTGTTTTTT. Its protein is CASSPGQGWGGLFF. The chain links TRBV27 to TRBJ1-4, with D possibly matching TRBD1 (6 bases). V was trimmed by 5 bases and J by 13 bases, leaving 20 bases between them. CDR1 and CDR2 from the germline V gene are MNHEY and SMNVEV (reference sequence). This CDR3 region has 14 residues.

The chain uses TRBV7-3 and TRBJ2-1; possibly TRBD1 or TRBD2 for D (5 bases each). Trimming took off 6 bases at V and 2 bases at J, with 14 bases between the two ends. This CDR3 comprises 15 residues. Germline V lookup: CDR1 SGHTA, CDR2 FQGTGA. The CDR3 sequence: CASSAGTPTYNEQFF. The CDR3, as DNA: TGTGCCAGCAGTGCCGGGACCCCGACCTACAATGAGCAGTTCTTC. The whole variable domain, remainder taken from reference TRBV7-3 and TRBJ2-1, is GAGVSQTPSNKVTEKGKYVELRCDPISGHTALYWYRQSLGQGPEFLIYFQGTGAADDSGLPNDRFFAVRPEGSVSTLKIQRTERGDSAVYLCASSAGTPTYNEQFFGPGTRLTVL.

The CDR3 nucleotides are TGTGCCAGCAGCACCGGACTAGCGGGACTGACAGATACGCAGTATTTT. Translated, it gives CASSTGLAGLTDTQYF. The rearrangement uses TRBV9 and TRBJ2-3, with 12 nucleotides matching TRBD2. V was pared by 4 bases and J by 3 bases, with 6 bases of the junction left unmatched. CDR3 length: 16 residues. Germline values: CDR1 SGDLS, CDR2 YYNGEE.